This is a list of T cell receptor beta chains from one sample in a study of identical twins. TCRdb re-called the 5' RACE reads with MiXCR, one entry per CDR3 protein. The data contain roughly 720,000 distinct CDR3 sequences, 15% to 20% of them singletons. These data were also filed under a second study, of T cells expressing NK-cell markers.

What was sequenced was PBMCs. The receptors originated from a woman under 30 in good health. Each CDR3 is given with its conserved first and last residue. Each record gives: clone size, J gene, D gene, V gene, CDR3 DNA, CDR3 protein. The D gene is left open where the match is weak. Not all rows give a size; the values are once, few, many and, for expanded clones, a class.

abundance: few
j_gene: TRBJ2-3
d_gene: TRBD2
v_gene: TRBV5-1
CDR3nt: TGCGCCAGCAGCATGAGGACTAGCGATAGGGATACGCAGTATTTT
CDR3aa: CASSMRTSDRDTQYF

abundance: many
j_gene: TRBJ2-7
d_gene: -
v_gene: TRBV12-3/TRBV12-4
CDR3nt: TGTGCCAGCAGTTTTGCCGACGAGCAGTACTTC
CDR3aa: CASSFADEQYF

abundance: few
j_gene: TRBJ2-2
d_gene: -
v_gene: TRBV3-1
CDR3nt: TGTGCCAGCAGCCAAGGTCGGTTGACCGGGGAGCTGTTTTTT
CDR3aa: CASSQGRLTGELFF

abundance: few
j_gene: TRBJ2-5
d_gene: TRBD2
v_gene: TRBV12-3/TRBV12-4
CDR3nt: TGTGCCAGCAGTCCTAGCGGGAATCAAGAGACCCAGTACTTC
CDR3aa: CASSPSGNQETQYF

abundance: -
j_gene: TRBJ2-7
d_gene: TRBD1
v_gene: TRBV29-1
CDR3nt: TGCAGCGGAATCGACAGGGCAACCTACGAGCAGTACTTC
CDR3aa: CSGIDRATYEQYF

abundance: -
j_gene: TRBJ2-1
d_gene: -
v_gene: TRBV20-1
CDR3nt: TGCAGTGCTAGCAAAGGGCAGGGCGATGAGCAGTTCTTC
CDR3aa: CSASKGQGDEQFF

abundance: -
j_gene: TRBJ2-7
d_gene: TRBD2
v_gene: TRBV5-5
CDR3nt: TGTGCCAGCAGCTCGACACAACTAGCGCCCTACGAGCAGTACTTC
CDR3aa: CASSSTQLAPYEQYF

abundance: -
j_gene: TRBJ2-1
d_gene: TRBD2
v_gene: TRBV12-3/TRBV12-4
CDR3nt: TGTGCCAGCAGTTTAGCCGGGACTAGTGCCTCAAATGAGCAGTTCTTC
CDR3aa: CASSLAGTSASNEQFF

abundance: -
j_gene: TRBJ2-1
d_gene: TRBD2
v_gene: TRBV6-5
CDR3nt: TGTGCCAGCAGTTACGGACTAGCCAATGAGCAGTTCTTC
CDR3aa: CASSYGLANEQFF

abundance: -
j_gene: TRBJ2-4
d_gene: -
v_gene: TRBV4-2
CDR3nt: TGTGCCAGCAGCCAGGGGGACCTCACCAAAAACATTCAGTACTTC
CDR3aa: CASSQGDLTKNIQYF

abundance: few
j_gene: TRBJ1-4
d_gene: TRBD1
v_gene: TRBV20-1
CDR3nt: TGCAGTGCGAGAAGACAGGGGGATGAAAAACTGTTTTTT
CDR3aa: CSARRQGDEKLFF

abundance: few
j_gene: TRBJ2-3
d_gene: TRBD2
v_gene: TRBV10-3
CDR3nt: TGTGCCATCAGCCTCGCGGGACTAGTTGCAGATACGCAGTATTTT
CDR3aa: CAISLAGLVADTQYF

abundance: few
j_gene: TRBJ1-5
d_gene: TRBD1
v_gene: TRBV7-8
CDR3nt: TGTGCCAGCAGGGAAACAGGGGATAGCAATCAGCCCCAGCATTTT
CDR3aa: CASRETGDSNQPQHF

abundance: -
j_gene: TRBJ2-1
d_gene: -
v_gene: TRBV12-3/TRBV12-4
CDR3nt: TGTGCCATTACCCTCGGGGTTTCCTACAATGAGCAGTTCTTC
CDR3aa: CAITLGVSYNEQFF

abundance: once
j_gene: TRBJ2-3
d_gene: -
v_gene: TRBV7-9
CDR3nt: TGTGCCAGCAGCTTAGCGAGGGCGGGAACATCGACAGATACGCAGTATTTT
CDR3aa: CASSLARAGTSTDTQYF

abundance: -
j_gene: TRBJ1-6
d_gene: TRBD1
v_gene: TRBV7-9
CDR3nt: TGTGCCAGCAGCCGGGGGGACAGGGACAGGAATTCACCCCTCCACTTT
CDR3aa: CASSRGDRDRNSPLHF

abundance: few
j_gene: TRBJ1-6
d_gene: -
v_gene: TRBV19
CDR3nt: TGTGCCAGCGCAGGACAGCTCAATTCACCCCTCCACTTT
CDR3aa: CASAGQLNSPLHF

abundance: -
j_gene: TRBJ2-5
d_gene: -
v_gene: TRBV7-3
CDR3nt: TGTGCCAGCAGCTTAGACAGGACACAAGAGACCCAGTACTTC
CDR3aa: CASSLDRTQETQYF

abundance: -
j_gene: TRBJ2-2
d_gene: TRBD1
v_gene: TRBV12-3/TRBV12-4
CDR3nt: TGTGCCAGCAGACGACAGGGTGGGGCCGGGGAGCTGTTTTTT
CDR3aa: CASRRQGGAGELFF

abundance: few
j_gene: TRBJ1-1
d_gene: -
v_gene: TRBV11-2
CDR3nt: TGTGCCAGCAGCCGCCCGCGGAACACTGAAGCTTTCTTT
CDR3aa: CASSRPRNTEAFF

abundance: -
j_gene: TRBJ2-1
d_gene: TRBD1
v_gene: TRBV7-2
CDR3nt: TGTGCCAGCACCCACAGGGGGCGTACAGGCAATGAGCAGTTCTTC
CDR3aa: CASTHRGRTGNEQFF

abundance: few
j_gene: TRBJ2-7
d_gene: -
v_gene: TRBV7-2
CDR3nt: TGTGCCAGCAGCTTAACGGCGGGTTACTACGAGCAGTACTTC
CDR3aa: CASSLTAGYYEQYF

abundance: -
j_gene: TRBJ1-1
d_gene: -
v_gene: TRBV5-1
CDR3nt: TGCGCCAGCAGGGAAGGGGCCTTTAGGAACACTGAAGCTTTCTTT
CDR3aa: CASREGAFRNTEAFF

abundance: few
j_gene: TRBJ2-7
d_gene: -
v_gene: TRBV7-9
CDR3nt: TGTGCCAGCAGCTACAGCCCGGGGCACCTCAGTTACGAGCAGTACTTC
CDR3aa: CASSYSPGHLSYEQYF

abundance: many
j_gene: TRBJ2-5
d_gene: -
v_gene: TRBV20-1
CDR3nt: TGCAGTGCTAGAGATATGGAAGGGGTAGAGACCCAGTACTTC
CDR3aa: CSARDMEGVETQYF

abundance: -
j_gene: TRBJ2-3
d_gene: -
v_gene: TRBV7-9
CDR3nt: TGTGCCAGCAGCTTAGCCTCTAGAGCAAGCACAGATACGCAGTATTTT
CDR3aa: CASSLASRASTDTQYF

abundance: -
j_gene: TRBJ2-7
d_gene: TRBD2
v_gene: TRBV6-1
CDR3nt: TGTGCCAGCAGTAGGCTAGCGGGAGGTAAGCGGTACGAGCAGTACTTC
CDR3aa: CASSRLAGGKRYEQYF

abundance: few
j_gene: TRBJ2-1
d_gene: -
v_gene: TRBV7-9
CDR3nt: TGTGCCAGCAGCTTAAAGATTGTGGGGGCCTACAATGAGCAGTTCTTC
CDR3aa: CASSLKIVGAYNEQFF

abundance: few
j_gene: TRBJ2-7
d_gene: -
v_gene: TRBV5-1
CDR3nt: TGCGCCAGCAGCTCCGAATTTGGGTCGAGCATCTACGAGCAGTACTTC
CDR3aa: CASSSEFGSSIYEQYF

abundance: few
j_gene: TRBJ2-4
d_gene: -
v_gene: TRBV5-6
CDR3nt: TGTGCCAGCAGCTTGGGCTCCCAAAACATTCAGTACTTC
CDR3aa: CASSLGSQNIQYF

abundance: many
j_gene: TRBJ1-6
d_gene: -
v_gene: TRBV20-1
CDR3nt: TGCAGTGCTAGAGTTTTGGGGCTCAACAATTCACCCCTCCACTTT
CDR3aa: CSARVLGLNNSPLHF

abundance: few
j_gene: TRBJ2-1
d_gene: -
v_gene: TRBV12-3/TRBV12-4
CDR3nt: TGTGCCAGCAGTTTAGCCCAGCCGACATACAATGAGCAGTTCTTC
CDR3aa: CASSLAQPTYNEQFF

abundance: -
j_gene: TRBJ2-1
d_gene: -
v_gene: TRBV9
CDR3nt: TGTGCCAGCAGCCCGGGGGGCTACAATGAGCGGTTCTTC
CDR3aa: CASSPGGYNERFF

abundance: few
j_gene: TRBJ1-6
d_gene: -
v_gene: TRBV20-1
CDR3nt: TGCAGTGCCTGGACCCGCTCCTATAATTCACCCCTCCACTTT
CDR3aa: CSAWTRSYNSPLHF

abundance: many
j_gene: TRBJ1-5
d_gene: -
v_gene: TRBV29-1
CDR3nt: TGCAGCGTTGGGGCCGGGTCCCCCGGATCTCAGCCCCAGCATTTT
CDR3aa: CSVGAGSPGSQPQHF

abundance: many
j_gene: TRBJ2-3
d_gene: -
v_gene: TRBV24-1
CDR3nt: TGTGCCACCAGCCGCGACGGCACAGATACGCAGTATTTT
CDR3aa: CATSRDGTDTQYF

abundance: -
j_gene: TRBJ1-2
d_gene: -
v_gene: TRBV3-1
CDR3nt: TGTGCCAGCAGCAGGAATAATGGCTACACCTTC
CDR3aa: CASSRNNGYTF

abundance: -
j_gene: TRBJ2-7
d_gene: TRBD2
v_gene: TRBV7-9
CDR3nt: TGTGCCAGCAGCTCCGGCGGCGGGGGGCGATTGTACTTC
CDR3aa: CASSSGGGGRLYF

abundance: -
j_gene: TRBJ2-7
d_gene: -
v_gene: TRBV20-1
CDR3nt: TGCAGTGCTAGGTTAGTTAGGGACTTCTCCTACGAGCAGTACTTC
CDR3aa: CSARLVRDFSYEQYF

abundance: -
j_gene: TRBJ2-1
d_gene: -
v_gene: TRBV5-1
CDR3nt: TGCGCCAGCAGCCCCTGGAGCGGTTCCTACAATGAGCAGTTCTTC
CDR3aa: CASSPWSGSYNEQFF

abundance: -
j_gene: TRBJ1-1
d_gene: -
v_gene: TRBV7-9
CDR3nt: TGTGCCAGCAGCCCCCGCAGGATAGCGAACACTGAAGCTTTCTTT
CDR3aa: CASSPRRIANTEAFF

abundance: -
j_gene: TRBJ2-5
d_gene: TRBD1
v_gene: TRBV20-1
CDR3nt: TGCAGTGCGCCGGGTCGACAGGGCATCGAGACCCAGTACTTC
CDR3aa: CSAPGRQGIETQYF

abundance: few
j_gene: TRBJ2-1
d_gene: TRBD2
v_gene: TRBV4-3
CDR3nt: TGCGCCAGCAGCCTCGGGACTAGCGGGCGATCCTACAATGAGCAGTTCTTC
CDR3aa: CASSLGTSGRSYNEQFF

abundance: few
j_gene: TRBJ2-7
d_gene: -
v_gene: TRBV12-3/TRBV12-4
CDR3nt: TGTGCCAGCACCGGCCTTTACGAGCAGTACTTC
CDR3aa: CASTGLYEQYF

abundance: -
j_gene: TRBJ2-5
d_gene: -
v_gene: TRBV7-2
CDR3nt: TGTGCCAGCAGCATCGGGCCAAAGGGGTGGGAGACCCAGTACTTC
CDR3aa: CASSIGPKGWETQYF

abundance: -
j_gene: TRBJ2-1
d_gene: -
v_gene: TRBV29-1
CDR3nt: TGCAGCGTTGGGGTATGGGTTGAGCAGTTCTTC
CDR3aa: CSVGVWVEQFF

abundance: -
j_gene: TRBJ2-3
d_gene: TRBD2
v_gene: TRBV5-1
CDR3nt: TGCGCCAGCAGCTTTAGGGCGGGAGGGAGCGATACGCAGTATTTT
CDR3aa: CASSFRAGGSDTQYF

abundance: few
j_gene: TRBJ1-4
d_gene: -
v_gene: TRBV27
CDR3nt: TGTGCCAGCACCTTAGGGGTCGGGTATCGAGAAAAACTGTTTTTT
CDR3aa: CASTLGVGYREKLFF

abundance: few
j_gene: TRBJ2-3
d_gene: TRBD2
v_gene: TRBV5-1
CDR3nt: TGCGCCAGCAGCAAAGTCGGCCTGACTAGCGGGGGCCCAGATACGCAGTATTTT
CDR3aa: CASSKVGLTSGGPDTQYF

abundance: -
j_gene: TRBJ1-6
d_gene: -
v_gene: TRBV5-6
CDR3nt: TGTGCCAGCAGTTCTGACTGGAGCAATTCACCCCTCCACTTT
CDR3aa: CASSSDWSNSPLHF

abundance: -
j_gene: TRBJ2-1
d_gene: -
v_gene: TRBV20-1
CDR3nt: TGCAGTGCCCAGCAAATCGTAGCAGCCTACAATGAGCAGTTCTTC
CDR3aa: CSAQQIVAAYNEQFF

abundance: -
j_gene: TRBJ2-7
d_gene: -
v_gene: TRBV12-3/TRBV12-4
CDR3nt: TGTGCCAGCAGTTTGGGGCCGGCCGCAGAGCAGTACTTC
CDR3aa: CASSLGPAAEQYF

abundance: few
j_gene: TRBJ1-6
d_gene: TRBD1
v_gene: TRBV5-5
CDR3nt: TGTGCCAGCAGCGGGGGGACAGGGGAGGTTTCACCCCTCCACTTT
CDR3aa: CASSGGTGEVSPLHF

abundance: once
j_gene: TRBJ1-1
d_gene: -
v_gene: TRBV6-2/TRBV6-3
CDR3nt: TGTGCCAGCAACCCTCCCCCGCAAGCTTTCTTT
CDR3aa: CASNPPPQAFF

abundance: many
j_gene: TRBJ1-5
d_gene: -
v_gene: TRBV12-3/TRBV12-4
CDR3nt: TGTGCCAGCAGTTTGGCATCCATATGGCCCCAGCATTTT
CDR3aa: CASSLASIWPQHF

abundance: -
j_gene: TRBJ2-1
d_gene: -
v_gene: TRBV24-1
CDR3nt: TGTGCCACCAGTGATTTGAGGCGGGGGCCTAACAATGAGCAGTTCTTC
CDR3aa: CATSDLRRGPNNEQFF

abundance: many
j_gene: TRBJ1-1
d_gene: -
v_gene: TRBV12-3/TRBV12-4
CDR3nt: TGTGCCAGCAGGCTTTGGGGCACTGAAGCTTTCTTT
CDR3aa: CASRLWGTEAFF